These 9 T cell receptor beta chains were sequenced from one sample in a study of cytomegalovirus exposure and HLA in healthy donors (dated by TCRdb to about 2017). Libraries were built with the immunoSEQ multiplex PCR assay. For the multiplex PCR, a mixture combining 60 forward primers for TCR Vbeta segments and 13 reverse primers for TCR Jbeta segments was used. TCRdb took this table from immuneACCESS and kept in-frame rearrangements with V and J called. Such tables lack part of the clones; where checked against another copy, unresolved V genes explain under half of the gap, and the rest is unexplained. The sample includes some 160,000 clones, with about 85% observed a single time. In total, the top ten clones hold roughly 2.7% of the sample. Sequencing input: PBMCs. The receptor set was obtained from a boy younger than 10 in good health and CMV-seronegative.

The V call is TRBV11-3, the J call TRBJ1-3, with a weak D call TRBD1 (5 bases). V was cut by 4 bases and J by 4 bases, with 20 bases left in between. CDR1 is SGHNT, CDR2 YENEEA, per germline. The CDR3 length is 17 residues. CDR3: CASSYSRRGFRGNTIYF. Written as DNA, the CDR3 is TGTGCCAGCAGCTATAGCAGGCGGGGGTTCCGAGGAAACACCATATATTTT.

The chain couples TRBV7-2 to TRBJ2-1; 8 positions agree with TRBD2. J was trimmed by 2 bases and V by 0 bases; bases with no gene match: 3. CDR1 SGHTA and CDR2 FQGNSA come from the germline V gene. The CDR3 totals 16 residues. CDR3 residues: CASSLASGVTYNEQFF. CDR3 DNA sequence: TGTGCCAGCAGCTTAGCTAGCGGGGTCACCTACAATGAGCAGTTCTTC.

The rearrangement joins TRBV9 to TRBJ2-3; the D gene is possibly TRBD2 (5 bases). This CDR3 region has 18 residues. CDR1 and CDR2 (germline): SGDLS, YYNGEE. The V gene lost 0 bases and the J gene lost 3 bases, with 20 bases spanning the gap. The CDR3 sequence is CASSVVSGMGLRTDTQYF. The CDR3 bases are TGTGCCAGCAGCGTAGTTTCGGGAATGGGTTTGAGGACAGATACGCAGTATTTT.

CDR3 sequence: CAISGRQDQNTGELFF. Here the CDR3 DNA reads TGTGCCATCAGTGGAAGACAGGATCAGAACACCGGGGAGCTGTTTTTT. The chain links TRBV10-3 to TRBJ2-2; maybe TRBD1 (6 bases). The CDR3 is 16 amino acids. Between the trimmed V and J ends, which lost 4 bases and 1 base, there was a span of 13 bases. Germline V CDR1 and CDR2: ENHRY, SYGVKD.

The chain couples TRBV5-1 to TRBJ1-6; D is uncertain. V shed 0 bases and J shed 8 bases, with 15 bases lying between them. Germline lookup yields CDR1 SGHRS and CDR2 YFSETQ. This CDR3 has 16 residues. CDR3 amino acids: CASSLGGPLAHSPLHF. The CDR3 nucleotides are TGCGCCAGCAGCTTGGGTGGGCCACTAGCTCATTCACCCCTCCACTTT.

The V and J genes are TRBV19 and TRBJ1-5; 7 nucleotides agree with TRBD1. This CDR3 spans 14 amino acids. Germline CDR1 reads LNHDA; CDR2 reads SQIVND (reference sequence). Losses at the gene ends were 2 bases for V and 8 bases for J; bases not matched to a gene: 6. CDR3 sequence: CASSIRQGREPQHF. The CDR3 nucleotides are TGTGCCAGTAGTATACGACAGGGACGGGAGCCCCAGCATTTT.

The V gene is TRBV2, the J gene TRBJ1-2; 8 bases align to TRBD1. J was trimmed by 4 bases and V by 4 bases; bases with no gene match: 11. The length of the CDR3 is 16 residues. Germline assignment: CDR1 SNHLY and CDR2 FYNNEI. As DNA, the CDR3 is TGTGCCAGCAGTGTTTTCAAGGGACAGGTATCCTATGGCTACACCTTC. As protein: CASSVFKGQVSYGYTF.

This clone was picked up one time. The CDR3 DNA is TGCGCCAGCAGCCAAGATGTGGGTAGGGGAATATCCACTGAAGCTTTCTTT. Translation gives CASSQDVGRGISTEAFF. The chain couples TRBV4-3 to TRBJ1-1, with a tentative D call TRBD1 (5 bases). Germline V gives CDR1 LGHNA, CDR2 YSLEER. This CDR3 is built from 17 residues. The ends were cut back, 0 bases at V and 4 bases at J, with 18 bases in the middle.

This clone was seen just once. The chain uses TRBV2 and TRBJ2-7, with D perhaps matching TRBD1 (6 bases). Germline V lookup: CDR1 SNHLY, CDR2 FYNNEI. Trimming left V 6 bases short and J 2 bases short, with 17 bases between. There are 15 residues in the CDR3. This CDR3 reads CASRRPRDMTYEQYF. In DNA, the CDR3 is TGTGCCAGCAGGCGGCCCCGGGACATGACCTACGAGCAGTACTTC.